These T cell receptor beta chains were read from a single sample in a study of T cell repertoires in cytomegalovirus infection. TCRdb fed the reads into MiXCR, producing one record per CDR3 protein. The profile shows more than 650,000 distinct CDR3 sequences, 35% to 45% of them singletons. Material: PBMCs. The receptors shown here come from a human donor in good health (CMV status not recorded). Some clones in this sample may be carry-over from other donors' samples. CDR3s include the opening cysteine and the closing phenylalanine or tryptophan. The D gene is left open where the match is weak. Clone size is not always given. Where it is, it says once, few, many or a class for expanded clones.

NA TRBJ2-3 NA TRBV14 CASSQIYPNTDTQYF TGTGCCAGCAGCCAAATCTACCCTAACACAGATACGCAGTATTTT
NA TRBJ2-5 NA TRBV3-1 CASSLPGTVQDTQYF TGTGCCAGCAGTCTGCCCGGGACTGTACAAGATACCCAGTACTTC
TRBD1 TRBJ2-7 few TRBV6-1 CATWTGLAYEQYF TGTGCCACATGGACAGGGTTAGCCTACGAGCAGTACTTC
NA TRBJ2-7 NA TRBV7-2 CASSFYGVYEQYF TGTGCCAGCAGCTTCTACGGGGTTTACGAGCAGTACTTC
NA TRBJ1-2 few TRBV28 CASRSQGKYYGYTF TGTGCCAGCAGATCCCAGGGGAAATACTATGGCTACACCTTC
NA TRBJ2-7 many TRBV2 CASSDTYEQYF TGTGCCAGCAGCGATACCTACGAGCAGTACTTC
NA TRBJ2-2 NA TRBV5-1 CASSRQGTENTGELFF TGCGCCAGCAGCCGACAAGGGACGGAGAACACCGGGGAGCTGTTTTTT
NA TRBJ1-1 few TRBV20-1 CSVPPPGGNTEAFF TGCAGTGTCCCGCCGCCGGGGGGGAACACTGAAGCTTTCTTT
NA TRBJ1-5 NA TRBV6-6 CASSLIKSNQPQHF TGTGCCAGCAGTTTGATCAAGAGCAATCAGCCCCAGCATTTT
TRBD1 TRBJ2-7 NA TRBV20-1 CSARSPGGWEQYF TGCAGTGCTAGGAGTCCAGGGGGTTGGGAGCAGTACTTC
NA TRBJ2-3 few TRBV10-3 CATGTPRGTDTQYF TGTGCCACCGGGACTCCTCGGGGCACAGATACGCAGTATTTT
TRBD1 TRBJ2-7 once TRBV5-1 CASSLAPMIGTVYEQYF TGCGCCAGCAGCTTGGCTCCGATGATAGGGACAGTCTACGAGCAGTACTTC
NA TRBJ2-1 NA TRBV27 CASSHGSYNEQFF TGTGCCAGCAGCCATGGGAGCTACAATGAGCAGTTCTTC
NA TRBJ2-7 NA TRBV5-1 CASSPQTQGPYEQYF TGCGCCAGCAGCCCACAGACTCAGGGCCCCTACGAGCAGTACTTC
TRBD2 TRBJ2-2 many TRBV7-2 CASSPSGEVNTGELFF TGTGCCAGCAGCCCAAGCGGGGAGGTGAACACCGGGGAGCTGTTTTTT
NA TRBJ2-1 many TRBV29-1 CSVETLALEQFF TGCAGCGTTGAAACATTAGCGCTTGAGCAGTTCTTC
TRBD2 TRBJ2-2 many TRBV7-2 CASSPTGGLGELFF TGTGCCAGCAGCCCGACGGGGGGGCTTGGGGAGCTGTTTTTT
TRBD1 TRBJ1-2 NA TRBV28 CASGPARDREGHYGYTF TGTGCCAGCGGCCCTGCCCGGGACAGGGAGGGGCACTATGGCTACACCTTC
TRBD2 TRBJ2-5 few TRBV6-6 CASRSGGAGETQYF TGTGCCAGCAGGAGCGGGGGGGCCGGGGAGACCCAGTACTTC
TRBD1 TRBJ2-7 few TRBV28 CASTPIQGKDDEQYF TGTGCCAGCACTCCAATACAGGGGAAAGACGACGAGCAGTACTTC
NA TRBJ1-5 many TRBV7-8 CASTLQGGGNQPQHF TGTGCCAGCACCTTACAGGGCGGGGGGAATCAGCCCCAGCATTTT
NA TRBJ2-5 NA TRBV27 CASSLQPTSGAQYF TGTGCCAGCAGTCTACAGCCTACAAGTGGTGCCCAGTACTTC
TRBD1 TRBJ1-2 NA TRBV7-8 CASSFGRDRAGGYTF TGTGCCAGCAGCTTTGGTAGGGACAGGGCCGGCGGCTACACCTTC
NA TRBJ2-5 NA TRBV14 CASSIEAGRTQYF TGTGCCAGCAGCATAGAGGCGGGTAGGACCCAGTACTTC
TRBD2 TRBJ2-1 NA TRBV20-1 CSARGGGRLSYNEQFF TGCAGTGCTAGAGGGGGCGGGAGGTTATCCTACAATGAGCAGTTCTTC
TRBD2 TRBJ2-1 NA TRBV19 CASPRLATTYNEQFF TGTGCCAGTCCTCGACTAGCGACTACCTACAATGAGCAGTTCTTC
TRBD2 TRBJ2-2 NA TRBV5-6 CASSSVLLAANTGELFF TGTGCCAGCAGCTCTGTCCTTCTAGCGGCGAACACCGGGGAGCTGTTTTTT
NA TRBJ2-7 NA TRBV28 CASSRAGVSSYEQYF TGTGCCAGCAGTCGCGCCGGGGTGAGCTCCTACGAGCAGTACTTC
NA TRBJ2-5 NA TRBV7-9 CASSVRDSKETQYF TGTGCCAGCAGCGTCCGGGACTCTAAAGAGACCCAGTACTTC
NA TRBJ2-6 once TRBV5-1 CASSSGFGSGANVLTF TGCGCCAGCAGCTCAGGGTTTGGCTCTGGGGCCAACGTCCTGACTTTC